This T cell receptor (beta chain) derives from a study of blood T cell repertoires in COVID-19. Study-wide background: COVID-19 samples collected from the United States, Italy and Spain covered acute and convalescent phases. T cells, B-cell-depleted T cells, or PBMCs supplied cDNA or gDNA.

This CDR3 is 15 amino acids long. Germline V lookup: CDR1 MNHEY, CDR2 SMNVEV (reference sequence). V lost 6 bases to trimming and J lost 4 bases; unmatched junction nucleotides: 5. In the original analysis: Nucleated cell counts were estimated from reference gene primer amplification. Profiled with immunoSEQ multiplex PCR; TCRdb holds only in-frame clones, not every one. The DNA was the basis for D and trimming; V, J and clone size are from that table. The data show roughly 62,000 clones, with around 79% seen just once and around a sixth held by the top ten. Sample: peripheral blood. The chain links TRBV27 to TRBJ2-5; 13 positions agree with TRBD2. The sequence was collected from a man in his sixties with acute or convalescent COVID-19. This CDR3 is CASRTGLAGAETQYF. The CDR3 coding sequence is TGTGCCAGCAGGACCGGACTAGCGGGAGCAGAGACCCAGTACTTC.